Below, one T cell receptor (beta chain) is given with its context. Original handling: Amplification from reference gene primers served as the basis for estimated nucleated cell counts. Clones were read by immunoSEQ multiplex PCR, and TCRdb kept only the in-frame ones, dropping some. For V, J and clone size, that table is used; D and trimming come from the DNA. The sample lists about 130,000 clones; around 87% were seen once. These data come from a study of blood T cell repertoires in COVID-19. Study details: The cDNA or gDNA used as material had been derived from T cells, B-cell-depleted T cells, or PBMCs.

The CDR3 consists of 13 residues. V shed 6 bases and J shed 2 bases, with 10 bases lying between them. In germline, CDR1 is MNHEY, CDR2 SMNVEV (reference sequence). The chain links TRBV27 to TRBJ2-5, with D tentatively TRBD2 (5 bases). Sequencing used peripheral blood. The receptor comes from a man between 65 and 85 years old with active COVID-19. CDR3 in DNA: TGTGCCAGCAGGGGAGCGTGGCAAGAGACCCAGTACTTC. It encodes CASRGAWQETQYF.